The entry that follows covers one TCR beta chain sequence. These data are taken from a study of T cell responses to AZD1222 COVID-19 vaccine. CDR3 length: 14 amino acids. The V and J ends lost 4 bases and 4 bases respectively, with 12 bases between them. Germline CDR1 reads SGHNT; CDR2 reads YYREEE (reference sequence). Assay used: immunoSEQ multiplex PCR; TCRdb lists only in-frame clones, some missing. The table records roughly 160,000 clones, around 90% of them present only once. The source was peripheral blood, collected on day 0 of AZD1222 vaccination. The receptor was derived from an adult in good health. This chain joins TRBV5-4 and TRBJ1-5; D unresolved. CDR3 residues: CASSPDPGNQPQHF. CDR3 nucleotide sequence: TGTGCCAGCAGCCCGGACCCTGGGAATCAGCCCCAGCATTTT.